The rows below give T cell receptor beta chains drawn from one sample of a study of PD-L1 blockade in urothelial cancer. Sequencing used immunoSEQ multiplex PCR; TCRdb keeps in-frame clones, though not all of them. The sample has tens of thousands of clones; about nine tenths are singletons. This specimen consisted of PBMCs, obtained around atezolizumab (anti-PD-L1) treatment. These receptors originate from a man in his fifties or sixties with urothelial cancer. Both conserved end residues are part of each CDR3. The order of the fields is J gene, V gene, clone size, D gene, CDR3 protein, CDR3 DNA. The D gene is left open where the match is weak. Clone size is stated in some rows and not others, as once, few, many or a class when expanded.

J gene: TRBJ2-1
V gene: TRBV9
clone size: few
D gene: .
CDR3 protein: CASSGSNEQFF
CDR3 DNA: TGTGCCAGCAGCGGCAGCAATGAGCAGTTCTTC

J gene: TRBJ2-1
V gene: TRBV7-7
clone size: .
D gene: TRBD2
CDR3 protein: CASSLRRGGYNEQFF
CDR3 DNA: TGTGCTAGCAGCTTAAGGCGGGGGGGCTACAATGAGCAGTTCTTC

J gene: TRBJ1-1
V gene: TRBV5-4
clone size: once
D gene: TRBD1
CDR3 protein: CASSPGQYVGTEAFF
CDR3 DNA: TGTGCCAGCAGCCCGGGACAGTACGTGGGCACTGAAGCTTTCTTT

J gene: TRBJ1-1
V gene: TRBV30
clone size: .
D gene: .
CDR3 protein: CACYPGGTAGVTEAFF
CDR3 DNA: TGTGCCTGCTATCCGGGAGGCACAGCCGGGGTGACTGAAGCTTTCTTT

J gene: TRBJ1-1
V gene: TRBV6-5
clone size: .
D gene: .
CDR3 protein: CASSSGIEAFF
CDR3 DNA: TGTGCCAGCAGTTCGGGAATCGAAGCTTTCTTT

J gene: TRBJ1-5
V gene: TRBV28
clone size: .
D gene: .
CDR3 protein: CASSLGRGKNQPQHF
CDR3 DNA: TGTGCCAGCAGTTTAGGCAGGGGAAAGAATCAGCCCCAGCATTTT

J gene: TRBJ2-3
V gene: TRBV23-1
clone size: .
D gene: TRBD1
CDR3 protein: CASRPGTGTDTQYF
CDR3 DNA: TGCGCCAGCAGACCCGGGACAGGAACAGATACGCAGTATTTT

J gene: TRBJ2-6
V gene: TRBV9
clone size: .
D gene: TRBD2
CDR3 protein: CASSPGLAGYSGANVLTF
CDR3 DNA: TGTGCCAGCAGCCCCGGACTAGCGGGCTACTCTGGGGCCAACGTCCTGACTTTC

J gene: TRBJ2-7
V gene: TRBV7-9
clone size: .
D gene: TRBD1
CDR3 protein: CASSSGQAGDGEQYF
CDR3 DNA: TGTGCCAGCAGCTCTGGACAGGCCGGGGACGGCGAGCAGTACTTC

J gene: TRBJ2-5
V gene: TRBV11-2
clone size: .
D gene: .
CDR3 protein: CASSLGGGRETQYF
CDR3 DNA: TGTGCCAGCAGCCTCGGCGGGGGCAGGGAGACCCAGTACTTC

J gene: TRBJ1-2
V gene: TRBV18
clone size: few
D gene: .
CDR3 protein: CASSPSRVNYGYTF
CDR3 DNA: TGTGCCAGCTCACCCTCGAGGGTTAACTATGGCTACACCTTC

J gene: TRBJ2-3
V gene: TRBV13
clone size: once
D gene: .
CDR3 protein: CASSFSSELYTDTQYF
CDR3 DNA: TGTGCCAGCAGCTTTTCGAGTGAGCTATACACAGATACGCAGTATTTT

J gene: TRBJ2-7
V gene: TRBV5-1
clone size: few
D gene: TRBD1
CDR3 protein: CASRGQGHEQYF
CDR3 DNA: TGCGCCAGCAGAGGACAGGGCCACGAGCAGTACTTC

J gene: TRBJ2-7
V gene: TRBV7-2
clone size: .
D gene: TRBD2
CDR3 protein: CASSLLGRVSGGEQYF
CDR3 DNA: TGTGCCAGCAGCTTATTAGGTCGGGTCAGCGGGGGCGAGCAGTACTTC

J gene: TRBJ2-1
V gene: TRBV10-3
clone size: .
D gene: TRBD1
CDR3 protein: CAISSGQQHNNEQFF
CDR3 DNA: TGTGCCATCAGCTCGGGACAGCAACACAACAATGAGCAGTTCTTC

J gene: TRBJ1-2
V gene: TRBV16
clone size: .
D gene: TRBD1
CDR3 protein: CASSQFWDSHYGYTF
CDR3 DNA: TGTGCCAGCAGCCAATTCTGGGACAGCCACTATGGCTACACCTTC

J gene: TRBJ1-2
V gene: TRBV28
clone size: .
D gene: TRBD1
CDR3 protein: CASRITGTAYYGYTF
CDR3 DNA: TGTGCCAGCAGGATAACCGGGACAGCGTACTATGGCTACACCTTC

J gene: TRBJ1-2
V gene: TRBV5-1
clone size: few
D gene: TRBD1
CDR3 protein: CASSSTGGWYGYTF
CDR3 DNA: TGCGCCAGCAGCTCGACAGGGGGCTGGTATGGCTACACCTTC

J gene: TRBJ1-2
V gene: TRBV5-1
clone size: .
D gene: .
CDR3 protein: CASSLLGGYGYTF
CDR3 DNA: TGCGCCAGCAGCTTGTTGGGGGGCTATGGCTACACCTTC

J gene: TRBJ1-2
V gene: TRBV11-3
clone size: .
D gene: .
CDR3 protein: CASSFSSRTGVNYGYTF
CDR3 DNA: TGTGCCAGCAGCTTCTCCTCCAGAACGGGAGTTAACTATGGCTACACCTTC

J gene: TRBJ1-2
V gene: TRBV7-9
clone size: .
D gene: .
CDR3 protein: CASSSRGAGSNYGYTF
CDR3 DNA: TGTGCCAGCAGCTCAAGGGGAGCGGGGAGTAACTATGGCTACACCTTC

J gene: TRBJ1-1
V gene: TRBV9
clone size: few
D gene: .
CDR3 protein: CASSVQGGNTEAFF
CDR3 DNA: TGTGCCAGCAGCGTTCAGGGCGGGAACACTGAAGCTTTCTTT

J gene: TRBJ1-2
V gene: TRBV7-9
clone size: .
D gene: TRBD1
CDR3 protein: CASSLAQGARGYGYTF
CDR3 DNA: TGTGCCAGCAGCTTAGCGCAGGGGGCGCGGGGCTATGGCTACACCTTC

J gene: TRBJ1-1
V gene: TRBV19
clone size: .
D gene: .
CDR3 protein: CASSRTVFTEAFF
CDR3 DNA: TGTGCCAGTAGCAGGACAGTTTTCACTGAAGCTTTCTTT

J gene: TRBJ1-4
V gene: TRBV7-2
clone size: .
D gene: .
CDR3 protein: CASSLRQANEKLFF
CDR3 DNA: TGTGCCAGCAGCTTAAGACAGGCTAATGAAAAACTGTTTTTT

J gene: TRBJ1-4
V gene: TRBV19
clone size: .
D gene: TRBD1
CDR3 protein: CASSFRDRSVPKLFF
CDR3 DNA: TGTGCCAGTAGCTTCCGGGACAGGAGTGTACCTAAACTGTTTTTT

J gene: TRBJ1-1
V gene: TRBV2
clone size: .
D gene: .
CDR3 protein: CASLFGQMNTEAFF
CDR3 DNA: TGTGCCAGTCTATTTGGACAGATGAACACTGAAGCTTTCTTT

J gene: TRBJ1-4
V gene: TRBV11-2
clone size: .
D gene: .
CDR3 protein: CASSPLGGRRGEKLFF
CDR3 DNA: TGTGCCAGCAGCCCACTGGGTGGGAGGCGGGGTGAAAAACTGTTTTTT

J gene: TRBJ1-3
V gene: TRBV14
clone size: .
D gene: .
CDR3 protein: CASSQWGGASGNTIYF
CDR3 DNA: TGTGCCAGCAGTCAATGGGGGGGCGCATCTGGAAACACCATATATTTT

J gene: TRBJ2-4
V gene: TRBV25-1
clone size: .
D gene: .
CDR3 protein: CASSYEEGTKNIQYF
CDR3 DNA: TGTGCCAGCAGTTATGAGGAGGGGACCAAAAACATTCAGTACTTC

J gene: TRBJ1-2
V gene: TRBV7-9
clone size: .
D gene: .
CDR3 protein: CASSLDPQNYGYTF
CDR3 DNA: TGTGCCAGCAGCTTAGATCCCCAAAACTATGGCTACACCTTC

J gene: TRBJ1-2
V gene: TRBV11-3
clone size: .
D gene: TRBD1
CDR3 protein: CASSLGSGQGYYGYTF
CDR3 DNA: TGTGCCAGCAGCTTAGGAAGCGGACAGGGGTACTATGGCTACACCTTC

J gene: TRBJ1-1
V gene: TRBV6-6
clone size: .
D gene: TRBD1
CDR3 protein: CASRETGVNTEAFF
CDR3 DNA: TGTGCCAGCAGGGAGACAGGGGTGAACACTGAAGCTTTCTTT

J gene: TRBJ2-3
V gene: TRBV29-1
clone size: .
D gene: .
CDR3 protein: CSVRENTDTQYF
CDR3 DNA: TGCAGCGTTCGGGAGAACACAGATACGCAGTATTTT

J gene: TRBJ1-4
V gene: TRBV7-9
clone size: .
D gene: .
CDR3 protein: CASSFGFNNEKLFF
CDR3 DNA: TGTGCCAGCAGCTTCGGGTTCAATAATGAAAAACTGTTTTTT

J gene: TRBJ1-1
V gene: TRBV28
clone size: .
D gene: .
CDR3 protein: CASIRFGLDTEAFF
CDR3 DNA: TGTGCCAGCATCCGCTTCGGGTTAGACACTGAAGCTTTCTTT

J gene: TRBJ2-1
V gene: TRBV7-2
clone size: .
D gene: TRBD2
CDR3 protein: CASSLGGSGRAGQFF
CDR3 DNA: TGTGCCAGCAGCTTAGGTGGTAGCGGGAGGGCCGGGCAGTTCTTC

J gene: TRBJ2-3
V gene: TRBV6-4
clone size: .
D gene: .
CDR3 protein: CASSDGVGGGPDTQYF
CDR3 DNA: TGTGCCAGCAGTGACGGGGTTGGCGGGGGCCCGGATACGCAGTATTTT

J gene: TRBJ2-4
V gene: TRBV9
clone size: .
D gene: .
CDR3 protein: CASGQGLAKNIQYF
CDR3 DNA: TGTGCCAGTGGTCAGGGATTAGCCAAAAACATTCAGTACTTC

J gene: TRBJ2-7
V gene: TRBV5-1
clone size: .
D gene: .
CDR3 protein: CASNMPAHDEQYF
CDR3 DNA: TGCGCCAGCAACATGCCCGCCCACGACGAGCAGTACTTC

J gene: TRBJ2-6
V gene: TRBV4-2
clone size: .
D gene: .
CDR3 protein: CASSQDGLGANVLTF
CDR3 DNA: TGTGCCAGCAGCCAAGACGGGTTAGGGGCCAACGTCCTGACTTTC

J gene: TRBJ2-3
V gene: TRBV2
clone size: .
D gene: TRBD1
CDR3 protein: CASRIQGATDTQYF
CDR3 DNA: TGTGCCAGCAGAATACAGGGGGCGACAGATACGCAGTATTTT

J gene: TRBJ1-3
V gene: TRBV5-6
clone size: once
D gene: .
CDR3 protein: CASSFISSTGNTIYF
CDR3 DNA: TGTGCCAGCAGCTTTATATCCTCTACTGGAAACACCATATATTTT

J gene: TRBJ1-5
V gene: TRBV5-4
clone size: .
D gene: TRBD1
CDR3 protein: CASSSGTASNQPQHF
CDR3 DNA: TGTGCCAGCAGCTCCGGGACAGCTAGCAATCAGCCCCAGCATTTT

J gene: TRBJ1-2
V gene: TRBV28
clone size: .
D gene: .
CDR3 protein: CASSVPGDGYTF
CDR3 DNA: TGTGCCAGCAGCGTTCCAGGGGATGGCTACACCTTC